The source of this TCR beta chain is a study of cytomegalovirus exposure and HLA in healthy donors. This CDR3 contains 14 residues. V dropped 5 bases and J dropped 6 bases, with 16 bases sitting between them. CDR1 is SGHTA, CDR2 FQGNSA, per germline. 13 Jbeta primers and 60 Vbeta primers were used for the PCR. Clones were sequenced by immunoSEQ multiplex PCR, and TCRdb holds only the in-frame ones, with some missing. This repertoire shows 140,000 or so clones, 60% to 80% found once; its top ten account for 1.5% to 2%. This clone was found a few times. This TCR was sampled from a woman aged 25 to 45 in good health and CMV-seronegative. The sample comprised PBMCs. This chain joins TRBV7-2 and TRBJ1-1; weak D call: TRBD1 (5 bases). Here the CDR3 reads CASSPQGKLSEAFF. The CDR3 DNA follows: TGTGCCAGCAGCCCCCAGGGTAAGTTATCTGAAGCTTTCTTT.